The clone carrying this TCR beta chain came up many times. Arm-PCR of CDR3 regions and iRepertoire HTBI primers were the basis on which TCR beta libraries were built. TCRdb re-called the multiplex PCR reads through MiXCR, storing one row per CDR3 protein. This table has around 480,000 distinct CDR3 sequences, 16% appearing once. The trim removed 5 bases at V and 7 bases at J, leaving 5 bases unmatched. Germline CDR1 MNHNS, CDR2 SASEGT. There are 13 residues in the CDR3. The sample originates from a study of regulatory T cells in long-lasting Graves disease. Documented time point: newly diagnosed GD, antithyroid drugs for less than 3 months. PBMC-derived RNA was used for the TCR library. The data were also submitted as part of a second study, on T cells in Graves' hyperthyroidism and ophthalmopathy.

The origin of this receptor is a middle-aged man with Graves disease. J is TRBJ1-5 and V is TRBV6-1; 7 bases agree with TRBD1. The sample consisted of peripheral blood mononuclear cells (PBMCs), taken at new diagnosis, from a patient treated with antithyroid drugs. CDR3 residues: CASSMTGSQPQHF. The CDR3 DNA is TGTGCCAGCAGTATGACAGGGTCGCAGCCCCAGCATTTT.